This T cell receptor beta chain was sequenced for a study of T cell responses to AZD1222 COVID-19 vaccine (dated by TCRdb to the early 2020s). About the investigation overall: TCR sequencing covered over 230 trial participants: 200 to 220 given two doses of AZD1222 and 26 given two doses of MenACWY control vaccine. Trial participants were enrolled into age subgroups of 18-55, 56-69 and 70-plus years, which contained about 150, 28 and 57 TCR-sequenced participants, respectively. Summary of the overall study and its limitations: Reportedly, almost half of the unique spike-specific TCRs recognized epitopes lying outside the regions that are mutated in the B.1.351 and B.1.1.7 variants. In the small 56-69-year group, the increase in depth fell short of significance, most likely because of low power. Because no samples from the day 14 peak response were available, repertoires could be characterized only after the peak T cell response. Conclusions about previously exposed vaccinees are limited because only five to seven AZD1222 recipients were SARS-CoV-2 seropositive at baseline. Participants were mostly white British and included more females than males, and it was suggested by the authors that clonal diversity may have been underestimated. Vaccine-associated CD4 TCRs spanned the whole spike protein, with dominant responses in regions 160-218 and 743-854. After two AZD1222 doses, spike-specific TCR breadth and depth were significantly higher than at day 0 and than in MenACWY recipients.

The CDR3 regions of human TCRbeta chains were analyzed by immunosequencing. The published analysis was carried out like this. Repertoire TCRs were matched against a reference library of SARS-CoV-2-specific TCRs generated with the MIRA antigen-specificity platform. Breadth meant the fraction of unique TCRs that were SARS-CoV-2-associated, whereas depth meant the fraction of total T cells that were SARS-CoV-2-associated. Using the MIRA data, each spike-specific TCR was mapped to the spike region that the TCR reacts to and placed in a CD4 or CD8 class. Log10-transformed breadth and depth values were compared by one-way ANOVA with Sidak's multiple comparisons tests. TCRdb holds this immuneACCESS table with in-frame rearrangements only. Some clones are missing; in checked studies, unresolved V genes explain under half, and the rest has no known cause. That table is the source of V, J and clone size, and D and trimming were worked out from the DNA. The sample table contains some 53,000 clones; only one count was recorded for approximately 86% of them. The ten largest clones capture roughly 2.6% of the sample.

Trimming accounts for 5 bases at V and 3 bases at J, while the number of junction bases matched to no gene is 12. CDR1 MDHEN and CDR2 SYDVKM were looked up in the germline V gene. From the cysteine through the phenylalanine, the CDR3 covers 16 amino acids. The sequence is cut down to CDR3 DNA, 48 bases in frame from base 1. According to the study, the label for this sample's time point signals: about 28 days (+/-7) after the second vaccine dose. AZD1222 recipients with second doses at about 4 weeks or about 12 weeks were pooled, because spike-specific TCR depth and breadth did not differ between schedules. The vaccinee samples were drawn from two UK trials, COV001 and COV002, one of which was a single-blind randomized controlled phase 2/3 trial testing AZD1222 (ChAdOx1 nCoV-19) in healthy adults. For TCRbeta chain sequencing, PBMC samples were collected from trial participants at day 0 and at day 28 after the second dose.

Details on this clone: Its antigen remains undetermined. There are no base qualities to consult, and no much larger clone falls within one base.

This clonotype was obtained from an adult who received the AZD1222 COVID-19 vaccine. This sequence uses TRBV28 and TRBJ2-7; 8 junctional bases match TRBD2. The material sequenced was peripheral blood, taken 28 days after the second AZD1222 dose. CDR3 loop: CASSPRPGTRVYEQYF. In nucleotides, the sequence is TGTGCCAGCAGTCCGCGTCCCGGGACTAGAGTCTACGAGCAGTACTTC.